This record concerns one TCR beta chain sequence. The total RNA that was extracted per sample amounted to at least 5.5 micrograms. The data were obtained in a study of blood T cells in healthy people across ages. Combining a sample-barcoded 5' primer with a J-beta primer mix, a second PCR ran for about 7 to 12 cycles. Sequencing yielded, for each sample, at least 2.5 million paired-end reads carrying CDR3. TCRdb reprocessed the 5' RACE reads via MiXCR and lists one record per CDR3 protein. The table shows around 1.1 million distinct CDR3 sequences, with under 40% occurring only once. This CDR3 comprises 15 residues. CDR1 is SGDLS and CDR2 is YYNGEE in the germline V gene. V lost 3 bases and J lost 11; bases outside the gene matches: 16.

The chain combines TRBV9 with TRBJ2-5; 7 bases match TRBD1. Sequencing was done on a sample of blood. The receptor's source is a man between 18 and 29 years old in good health. CDR3 sequence reads: CASSDTTGHNNEQYF. CDR3 bases: TGTGCCAGCAGCGATACGACAGGGCATAACAATGAGCAGTACTTC. Using reference TRBV9 and TRBJ2-5 for the parts outside the CDR3, the full variable domain is DSGVTQTPKHLITATGQRVTLRCSPRSGDLSVYWYQQSLDQGLQFLIQYYNGEERAKGNILERFSAQQFPDLHSELNLSSLELGDSALYFCASSDTTGHNNEQYFGPGTRLLVL.